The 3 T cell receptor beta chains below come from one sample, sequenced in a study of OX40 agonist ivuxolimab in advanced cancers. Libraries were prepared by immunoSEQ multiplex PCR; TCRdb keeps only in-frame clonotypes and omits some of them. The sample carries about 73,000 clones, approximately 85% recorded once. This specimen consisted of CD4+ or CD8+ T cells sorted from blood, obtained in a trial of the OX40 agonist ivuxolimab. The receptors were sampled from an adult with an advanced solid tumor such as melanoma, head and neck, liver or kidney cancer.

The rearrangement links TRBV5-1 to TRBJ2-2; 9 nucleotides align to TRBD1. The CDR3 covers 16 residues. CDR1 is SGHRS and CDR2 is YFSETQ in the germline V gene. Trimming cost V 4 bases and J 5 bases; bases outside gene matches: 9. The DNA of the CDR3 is TGCGCCAGCAGCCACCGGGACAGGGTACCTACCGGGGAGCTGTTTTTT. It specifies CASSHRDRVPTGELFF.

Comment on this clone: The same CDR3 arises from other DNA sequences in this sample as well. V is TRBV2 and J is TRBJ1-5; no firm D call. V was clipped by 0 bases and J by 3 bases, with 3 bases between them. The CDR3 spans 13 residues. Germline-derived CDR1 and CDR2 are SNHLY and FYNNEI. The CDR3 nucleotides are TGTGCCAGCAGTGAAGCAATCAATCAGCCCCAGCATTTT. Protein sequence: CASSEAINQPQHF. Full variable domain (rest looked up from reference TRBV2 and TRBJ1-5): EPEVTQTPSHQVTQMGQEVILRCVPISNHLYFYWYRQILGQKVEFLVSFYNNEISEKSEIFDDQFSVERPDGSNFTLKIRSTKLEDSAMYFCASSEAINQPQHFGDGTRLSIL.

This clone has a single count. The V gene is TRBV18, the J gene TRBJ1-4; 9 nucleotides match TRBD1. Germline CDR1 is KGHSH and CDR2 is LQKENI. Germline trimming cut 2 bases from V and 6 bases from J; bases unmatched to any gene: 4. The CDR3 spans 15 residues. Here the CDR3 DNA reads TGTGCCAGCTCACCAAGGACAGGGGTGGATGAAAAACTGTTTTTT. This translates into CASSPRTGVDEKLFF.